This T cell receptor (beta chain) is drawn from a study of tumor-infiltrating lymphocytes in localized non-small cell lung cancer. Study-level results: Only some patients had TCR sequencing, depending on available tissue.

The ends were cut back, 2 bases at V and 5 bases at J, with 15 bases in the middle. This CDR3 spans 15 amino acids. In germline, CDR1 is LNHDA, CDR2 SQIVND (reference sequence). On this clone: Its specificity is unknown.

TCRdb's copy holds only in-frame clones and misses some; the assay was immunoSEQ multiplex PCR. Among about 12,000 clones listed, 85% to 90% were seen once. The chain has TRBV19 and TRBJ2-5, with D maybe TRBD2 (6 bases). The origin of this receptor is a human donor with non-small cell lung cancer. The sequenced sample consisted of lung tumor tissue. CDR3 nucleotides: TGTGCCAGTAGTATATACGGGAGCGGCCACGAGACCCAGTACTTC. Protein product: CASSIYGSGHETQYF.